These 10 T cell receptor beta chains were sequenced from one sample in a study of blood T cells in healthy people across ages. The use of a sample-barcoded 5' primer and a J-beta primer mix characterized a second PCR of roughly 6 to 11 cycles. One entry per CDR3 protein results from TCRdb running MiXCR on the 5' RACE reads. The data hold 700,000 to 850,000 distinct CDR3 sequences, with about 53% observed a single time. The specimen sequenced was blood. These receptors all stem from an elderly man in good health.

The sample holds a few counts of this clonotype. The chain links TRBV29-1 to TRBJ1-1, with TRBD1 matching 9 bases. Germline CDR1 and CDR2: SQVTM and ANQGSEA. The CDR3 has 15 residues. With 1 base clipped from V and 5 bases from J, the junction kept 8 bases outside the gene matches. The DNA for the CDR3 is TGCAGCGTTGAAGTCCACAGGGGGCTTGGAACTGAAGCTTTCTTT. It encodes CSVEVHRGLGTEAFF.

The genes are TRBV5-1 and TRBJ1-1; a possible D gene is TRBD1 (5 bases). CDR1 and CDR2 from the germline V gene are SGHRS and YFSETQ. Trimming left V 3 bases short and J 2 bases short, with 26 bases between. CDR3 length equals 19 residues. CDR3 DNA: TGCGCCAGCAGCTCCCGGGGTAGGGGTACTACGGAGAGAAACACTGAAGCTTTCTTT. Translating gives CASSSRGRGTTERNTEAFF.

This clonotype has only a few counts. The CDR3 nucleotides are TGTGCCAGCAGCTTAGCGATGAACACTGAGGAAGCTTTCTTT. Translating gives CASSLAMNTEEAFF. The rearrangement uses TRBV7-9 and TRBJ1-1, with no clear D. Trimming took off 0 bases at V and 8 bases at J, with 13 bases between the two ends. The CDR3 consists of 14 residues. Per germline, CDR1 SEHNR and CDR2 FQNEAQ (reference sequence).

The chain carries TRBV3-1 and TRBJ2-5; D might be TRBD2 (6 bases). V shed 2 bases and J shed 4 bases, with 17 bases lying between them. The CDR3 spans 16 residues. CDR1 is LGHDT, CDR2 YNNKEL, per germline (reference sequence). In DNA form, the CDR3 reads TGTGCCAGCAGCCAACTAGCGCTAGATAGAGGAGAGACCCAGTACTTC. Protein product: CASSQLALDRGETQYF.

The chain carries TRBV4-1 and TRBJ1-2; D remains ambiguous. The germline CDR1 and CDR2 sequences are MGHRA and YSYEKL. CDR3 size: 14 residues. Trimming cost V 0 bases and J 2 bases, with 7 bases left between them. The CDR3: CASSQEPMNYGYTF. The CDR3 nucleotides read TGCGCCAGCAGCCAAGAACCTATGAACTATGGCTACACCTTC.

This clonotype was counted a few times. The chain uses TRBV12-3 or TRBV12-4 and TRBJ2-4; D is unresolved. This CDR3 is built from 12 residues. The ends were cut back, 5 bases at V and 5 bases at J, with 7 bases in the middle. The CDR3 region is CASSMAENIQYF. In DNA form, the CDR3 reads TGTGCCAGCAGTATGGCGGAAAACATTCAGTACTTC.

A few counts support this clonotype. The chain has TRBV27 and TRBJ1-1; D is possibly TRBD1 (5 bases). The CDR3 sequence is 12 residues long. CDR1 is MNHEY and CDR2 is SMNVEV in the germline V gene (reference sequence). V lost 9 bases and J 1 base, leaving 9 bases between the germline ends. CDR3 amino acids: CARRDPNTEAFF. The CDR3 DNA reads as TGTGCCAGGCGGGACCCGAACACTGAAGCTTTCTTT.

The chain recombines TRBV29-1 with TRBJ2-1; D perhaps matches TRBD1 (5 bases). V lost 3 bases and J lost 7, with 13 bases in between. The germline V gene has CDR1 SQVTM and CDR2 ANQGSEA. This CDR3 has 13 amino acids. The CDR3 DNA is TGCAGCGTTGAGGGGCTGGTCGGGAATGAGCAGTTCTTC. Translating gives CSVEGLVGNEQFF.

The chain employs TRBV10-1 and TRBJ2-7; D ambiguous. The V gene's germline CDR1 is WNHNN and CDR2 SYGVQD (reference sequence). The CDR3 runs to 14 residues. V lost 2 bases, J lost 2 bases, and 10 bases lay in between. This chain's CDR3 is CASSEEAEAYEQYF. The CDR3 DNA is TGCGCCAGCAGTGAGGAGGCAGAGGCCTACGAGCAGTACTTC.

The sample holds one count of this clonotype. The chain links TRBV20-1 to TRBJ1-5, with 12 bases aligning to TRBD1. Germline-derived CDR1 and CDR2 are DFQATT and SNEGSKA (reference sequence). The CDR3 runs 17 residues. The J segment lost 2 bases and the V segment lost 5 bases, leaving 10 bases of the junction unmatched. The CDR3 DNA is TGCAGTGCTCTATCCGGGACAGGGGGCGCGCGCAATCAGCCCCAGCATTTT. Its translation: CSALSGTGGARNQPQHF.